The TCR beta chain under discussion was sequenced for a study of patients and donors after allogeneic stem cell transplantation. CDR3 length equals 15 residues. Looked up from germline, CDR1 is SGHRS and CDR2 is YFSETQ. The germline V and J ends were trimmed by 0 bases and 11 bases, with 20 bases remaining between them. From the RT-PCR reads, TCRdb called clonotypes with MiXCR, one entry per CDR3 protein. The sample has some 60,000 distinct CDR3 sequences, about an eighth seen once. The chain is built from TRBV5-1 and TRBJ1-1; D ambiguous. The source material was blood, either unsorted or a sorted T cell fraction (not recorded which). This receptor was taken from a human donor who was either an allogeneic HSCT recipient or a stem cell or donor lymphocyte infusion donor (not recorded which). It is not recorded whose cells these are; they may come from a transplant donor. CDR3 DNA: TGCGCCAGCAGCTTGGAGGCCCGGGCAGGCCCAAGGGCTTTCTTT. It encodes CASSLEARAGPRAFF.